The next 9 T cell receptor beta chains were all read from a single sample in a study of T-cell reconstitution after alpha-beta-depleted transplantation in children. Molecular barcoding with unique molecular identifiers was used for the TCRbeta library. TCRdb independently ran MiXCR on the PCR reads; one entry per CDR3 protein. This sample yields some 200,000 distinct CDR3 sequences, of which less than 15% are seen a single time; approximately 13% belongs to the top ten. This material consisted of PBMCs from the stem cell graft donor, taken from the stem cell graft. The receptors stem from a human donor who donated a stem cell graft to a child with acute lymphoblastic leukemia.

This clonotype was seen at least ten times. The chain joins TRBV29-1 to TRBJ1-5; D might be TRBD1 (6 bases). The CDR3 extends over 12 amino acids. Germline V CDR1 and CDR2: SQVTM, ANQGSEA. The V end was cut by 6 bases, the J end by 7 bases, with 13 bases between. The CDR3 sequence is CSVGGGEQPQHF. CDR3 in DNA: TGCAGCGTCGGTGGGGGCGAACAGCCCCAGCATTTT.

This clonotype was detected many times. This chain uses TRBV5-6 with TRBJ2-4, with 7 nucleotides matching TRBD2. The CDR3 contains 15 residues. Germline-derived CDR1 and CDR2 are SGHDT and YYEEEE. V lost 1 base, J lost 3 bases, and 4 bases stayed unmatched. This CDR3 is CASSLYREGKNIQYF. Written as DNA, the CDR3 is TGTGCCAGCAGCTTGTATAGGGAGGGCAAAAACATTCAGTACTTC.

The gene calls are TRBV12-3 or TRBV12-4 and TRBJ2-1, with 7 bases identical to TRBD1. V lost 5 bases to trimming and J lost 1 base; unmatched junction nucleotides: 5. CDR3 length: 15 amino acids. The CDR3: CASSPGTASYNEQFF. The CDR3 nucleotides are TGTGCCAGCAGTCCTGGGACAGCTTCCTACAATGAGCAGTTCTTC.

This clonotype was recorded at least ten times. The gene calls are TRBV5-1 and TRBJ2-5, with 7 nucleotides matching TRBD2. The CDR3 is 16 residues long. Germline V gene data show CDR1 as SGHRS and CDR2 as YFSETQ. After removal of 5 bases from V and 5 bases from J, the junction contained 15 bases not matched to a gene. The CDR3 nucleotides are TGCGCCAGCAGAGATGGGGATGGACTAGTATCTGAGACCCAGTACTTC. This gives the protein CASRDGDGLVSETQYF.

This clonotype came up many times. The chain combines TRBV4-1 with TRBJ2-5; possibly TRBD2 for D (6 bases). Germline CDR1 reads MGHRA; CDR2 reads YSYEKL. The CDR3 sequence is 16 residues long. V lost 4 bases and J lost 5, with 20 bases in between. Here the CDR3 DNA reads TGCGCCAGCAGCCGAGGTTTGACTAGAGGAGGGGAGACCCAGTACTTC. Its translation is CASSRGLTRGGETQYF.

This clonotype occurred many times. The CDR3 DNA sequence: TGTGCCAGCAGAAGACCGACCGGGACAGGGCCCGGCTACACCTTC. It encodes CASRRPTGTGPGYTF. V usage is TRBV28 and J usage is TRBJ1-2; 9 bases fit TRBD1. CDR3 length: 15 amino acids. The V gene's germline CDR1 is MDHEN and CDR2 SYDVKM. V trimming: 6 bases; J trimming: 8 bases; junction bases outside the gene matches: 13.

As to this clonotype: Since a much larger clone is just one base distant, this may be a read error. The chain joins TRBV29-1 to TRBJ2-1; D unclear. The CDR3 has 12 amino acids. Deletions cut 5 bases from V and 9 bases from J, with 14 bases between. Germline V gene data show CDR1 as SQVTM and CDR2 as ANQGSEA. The CDR3 loop is CSVNRPNGEQFF. The CDR3 DNA is TGCAGCGTTAACAGACCCAACGGTGAGCAGTTCTTC.

Ten or more counts support this clonotype. The chain is built from TRBV12-3 or TRBV12-4 and TRBJ1-5; the match to TRBD1 covers 7 bases. The CDR3 loop spans 14 amino acids. The V and J ends lost 4 bases and 3 bases, in that order; junction bases with no gene match: 3. CDR3 in amino acids: CASSWGQLNQPQHF. The CDR3 region has the DNA TGTGCCAGCAGTTGGGGACAGCTCAATCAGCCCCAGCATTTT.

This clonotype was counted many times. V gene TRBV6-1 combines with J gene TRBJ2-1, with unresolved D. Germline lookup yields CDR1 MNHNS and CDR2 SASEGT. With 2 bases removed from V and 4 bases from J, the gap between germline ends came to 9 bases. The CDR3 totals 14 residues. The CDR3 here is CASSELRLYNEQFF. CDR3 in DNA: TGTGCCAGCAGTGAATTGCGACTGTACAATGAGCAGTTCTTC.